Presented here are 7 T cell receptor beta chains from one specimen sequenced in a study of T cell responses to AZD1222 COVID-19 vaccine. Sequencing used immunoSEQ multiplex PCR; TCRdb keeps in-frame clones, though not all of them. The table includes roughly 150,000 clones, roughly nine tenths detected once. Sequencing was performed on peripheral blood, taken 28 days after the second AZD1222 dose. These receptors were obtained from an adult who received the AZD1222 COVID-19 vaccine.

The rearrangement uses TRBV5-6 and TRBJ1-4, with 9 bases aligning to TRBD1. This CDR3 is built from 16 residues. Germline CDR1 is SGHDT and CDR2 is YYEEEE. V shed 1 base, J shed 8 bases, and the junction held 9 bases outside the gene matches. The CDR3 nucleotides read TGTGCCAGCAGCTTGAGGAGGACAGGGGAGGGGGAAAAACTGTTTTTT. Encoded protein: CASSLRRTGEGEKLFF.

V is TRBV10-2 and J is TRBJ1-2; a possible D gene is TRBD1 (6 bases). V shed 2 bases and J shed 8 bases, with 12 bases lying between them. This CDR3 is built from 13 residues. Germline-derived CDR1 and CDR2 are WSHSY and SAAADI. CDR3 DNA sequence: TGCGCCAGCAGTGAGAACAGGGATGGCGGCTACACCTTC. This encodes CASSENRDGGYTF.

The chain links TRBV11-2 to TRBJ1-3; the D is unclear. V was cut by 0 bases and J by 4 bases, with 10 bases left in between. Germline assignment: CDR1 SGHAT and CDR2 FQNNGV. The CDR3 sequence is 15 residues long. CDR3 loop: CASSLDRQAGNTIYF. CDR3 nucleotide sequence: TGTGCCAGCAGCTTAGATAGGCAGGCCGGAAACACCATATATTTT.

This clone has only a few counts. An end of the junction differs from the germline gene, which may be a read error. The chain has TRBV6-1 and TRBJ1-4; D is unclear. The CDR3 is 15 amino acids. Germline lookup yields CDR1 MNHNS and CDR2 SASEGT. The CDR3 reads CASSEGTSRGASRIF. The CDR3 DNA reads as TGTGCCAGCAGTGAAGGGACCTCACGGGGTGCCAGCAGGATTTTT.

This clone was seen only once. This rearrangement joins TRBV11-3 to TRBJ2-2; D perhaps matches TRBD2 (8 bases). The CDR3 sequence is 19 residues long. Germline V lookup: CDR1 SGHNT, CDR2 YENEEA. The V end was cut by 1 base, the J end by 3 bases, with 21 bases between. CDR3 amino acids: CASSLGGGLREEDTGELFF. CDR3 sequence (DNA): TGTGCCAGCAGCTTAGGAGGGGGCCTGCGGGAGGAGGACACCGGGGAGCTGTTTTTT.

J is TRBJ1-1 and V is TRBV18; D uncertain. Trimming took off 3 bases at V and 1 base at J, with 6 bases between the two ends. Germline CDR1 and CDR2: KGHSH and LQKENI. The CDR3 contains 13 residues. The CDR3 nucleotides read TGTGCCAGCTCACCGGACTCGAACACTGAAGCTTTCTTT. This gives the protein CASSPDSNTEAFF. Variable domain in full (rest from reference TRBV18 and TRBJ1-1): NAGVMQNPRHLVRRRGQEARLRCSPMKGHSHVYWYRQLPEEGLKFMVYLQKENIIDESGMPKERFSAEFPKEGPSILRIQQVVRGDSAAYFCASSPDSNTEAFFGQGTRLTVV.

This sequence joins TRBV27 and TRBJ1-2; no reliable D call. The CDR3 runs 13 residues. CDR1 and CDR2 (germline): MNHEY, SMNVEV (reference sequence). Trimming took off 8 bases at V and 7 bases at J, with 17 bases between the two ends. CDR3 in DNA: TGTGCCAGCGGCCCGTCGTGGTGGGGTGGCTACACCTTC. This sequence encodes CASGPSWWGGYTF.